This T cell receptor (beta chain) derives from a study of beta chain features in type 1 diabetes. Notes on the study in general: PCR may have favored shorter templates equally in patients and controls. Comparison showed that naive, central memory and Treg TCRB repertoires appeared more similar among patients than among healthy donors. The analysis here could not establish whether HLA type shapes TCRB rearrangement.

In this sample, this clone turned up a few times. The antigen is undetermined. This CDR3 comprises 14 residues. Germline V gives CDR1 SGHRS, CDR2 YFSETQ. V dropped 2 bases and J dropped 5 bases, with 11 bases sitting between them. Expressed TCRB transcripts were sequenced because the isolated RNA had all been reverse transcribed beforehand. Produced via immunoSEQ multiplex PCR; TCRdb's table is partial and in-frame only. The sample lists more than 350,000 clones; roughly an eighth were seen once. Using CD45RO/CCR7/CD25/CD127/CD95/CD27, CD4+ naive, central memory, regulatory and stem cell-like memory cells were sorted.

Material for sequencing was naive CD4+ T cells from blood. The sequence came from a woman aged 18-35 years in good health. The chain links TRBV5-1 to TRBJ2-4; perhaps TRBD1 as D (6 bases). As DNA, the CDR3 is TGCGCCAGCAGCTTTGTTGCAGGGGAAAACATTCAGTACTTC. It is translated as CASSFVAGENIQYF.